The rows below give T cell receptor beta chains drawn from one sample of a study of blood T cell repertoires in COVID-19. TCRdb's copy holds only in-frame clones and misses some; the assay was immunoSEQ multiplex PCR. The sample consists of about 400,000 clones, around 92% of them appearing once. Material for sequencing was peripheral blood. All receptors come from a middle-aged man with acute or convalescent COVID-19. The CDR3 runs from the conserved cysteine through the conserved F or W. Each record gives: clone size, D gene, V gene, J gene, CDR3 DNA, CDR3 protein. A D gene is named only where the DNA matches it firmly. Clone sizes are given selectively: once, few, many, or a class where the clone is expanded.

-	-	TRBV28	TRBJ2-3	TGTGCCAGCAGTTTCTCCAGCACAGATACGCAGTATTTT	CASSFSSTDTQYF
-	-	TRBV28	TRBJ2-1	TGTGCCAGCAGTAAGCGGGCCTGGACCTACAATGAGCAGTTCTTC	CASSKRAWTYNEQFF
-	-	TRBV20-1	TRBJ2-5	TGCAGTGCCGACTTGCAAGAGACCCAGTACTTC	CSADLQETQYF
-	-	TRBV5-4	TRBJ2-2	TGTGCCAGCAGCTCCCCTAGCGCCCCCGGGGAGCTGTTTTTT	CASSSPSAPGELFF
-	TRBD2	TRBV11-2	TRBJ2-1	TGTGCCAGCAGCTCCCCTGTACAGCAAGCGGGAAAGCAGTTCTTC	CASSSPVQQAGKQFF
-	-	TRBV19	TRBJ1-5	TGTGCCAGTAGTCCGTCTCGGGGAAGCCATCAGCCCCAGCATTTT	CASSPSRGSHQPQHF
-	-	TRBV18	TRBJ1-5	TGTGCCAGCTCACCACTAGGACATGAGAATCAGCCCCAGCATTTT	CASSPLGHENQPQHF
-	-	TRBV6-5	TRBJ2-7	TGTGCCAGCAGTTACTCGGAGGGACAGTACGAGCAGTACTTC	CASSYSEGQYEQYF
-	TRBD2	TRBV10-3	TRBJ2-2	TGTGCCATCAGACCGGGACTAGCGGGAGCGGGGGAGCTGTTTTTT	CAIRPGLAGAGELFF
-	TRBD1	TRBV2	TRBJ2-5	TGTGCCAGCAGTGACGGGACAGGCTACCAAGAGACCCAGTACTTC	CASSDGTGYQETQYF
-	TRBD2	TRBV7-3	TRBJ2-1	TGTGCCAGCAGCCCGACTAGCGGGGGGAACAATGAGCAGTTCTTC	CASSPTSGGNNEQFF
-	TRBD2	TRBV2	TRBJ2-2	TGTGCCAGCAGTTACGGGGGGGAAAGGACCGGGGAGCTGTTTTTT	CASSYGGERTGELFF
few	-	TRBV7-2	TRBJ1-2	TGTGCCAGCAGCTCGAGTGGGGCACAATTATTTGGCTACACCTTC	CASSSSGAQLFGYTF
-	TRBD2	TRBV2	TRBJ2-7	TGTGCCAGCACTCTAGCGGTGTGGTCCTACGAGCAGTACTTC	CASTLAVWSYEQYF
-	-	TRBV25-1	TRBJ1-1	TGTGCCAGCAGATTCGCCGGGGCTGAAGCTTTCTTT	CASRFAGAEAFF
once	-	TRBV5-5	TRBJ2-7	TGTGCCAGCAGCTTGAATTACTACGAGCAGTACTTC	CASSLNYYEQYF
-	-	TRBV10-3	TRBJ1-6	TGTGCCATCAGTGACGAGGCGGGGAATTCACCCCTCCACTTT	CAISDEAGNSPLHF
-	-	TRBV12-5	TRBJ1-5	TGTGCTAGTGGTTTGTTTGTGGCAGGATGGTCGCCCCAGCATTTT	CASGLFVAGWSPQHF
-	TRBD2	TRBV24-1	TRBJ2-5	TGTGCCACCAGTGATTTGGACTTGGGGGGGCAAGAGACCCAGTACTTC	CATSDLDLGGQETQYF
once	TRBD1	TRBV2	TRBJ1-2	TGTGCCAGCAGTGAAGGACAGGGGTTTGGCTACACCTTC	CASSEGQGFGYTF
few	-	TRBV4-2	TRBJ1-2	TGTGCCAGCAGCCAAGACTGGGGGGTTGGTGACTATGGCTACACCTTC	CASSQDWGVGDYGYTF
-	-	TRBV4-2	TRBJ2-2	TGTGCCAGCAGCCAACACCGGGGACAAGGGTTGACCGGGGAGCTGTTTTTT	CASSQHRGQGLTGELFF
-	TRBD1	TRBV19	TRBJ1-2	TGTGCCAGTAGTACTGACAGGGGATTTCGCTATGGCTACACCTTC	CASSTDRGFRYGYTF
once	TRBD2	TRBV27	TRBJ2-1	TGTGCCAGCAGTTTAGGGACTAGCGGGAGCAATGAGCAGTTCTTC	CASSLGTSGSNEQFF
-	-	TRBV5-6	TRBJ1-2	TGTGCCAGCAGCCCACGGACAGAGACTATCCTCTATGGCTACACCTTC	CASSPRTETILYGYTF